This T cell receptor beta chain was found in a study of shared clonotypes between healthy human individuals (dated by TCRdb to about 2020). A note on the overall study: The cohort comprised two women and a few men aged 18 to 49 years. To estimate repertoire size and how much clonotypes are shared between individuals, the study performed deep sequencing of blood TCR repertoires from 4 to 6 healthy adults. For each donor, three plates each were used for CD4 naive and CD4 memory, two plates were used for CD8 naive, and one plate was used for CD8 memory. Between about 0.9 and 8.9 billion PBMCs per donor were obtained by leukapheresis. Libraries were prepared and TCR repertoires were sequenced by different laboratories using diverse techniques, in order to increase sequencing depth and limit assay-specific biases.

CD8 naive samples consisted of CD45RO-negative cells that were positively selected for CCR7, yielding a CD45RA+CCR7+ population without TemRA cells. The donors were healthy, HIV-negative adults who had no recently reported acute infections or vaccinations. All donors were Caucasian adults living in Nashville, Tennessee, USA. Blood was obtained by leukapheresis, after which PBMCs were separated by Ficoll-Histopaque density gradient centrifugation and cryopreserved in liquid nitrogen vapor phase. Purity and quantity of every magnetically sorted T cell population were checked by analytical flow cytometry. Genomic DNA was isolated from each sorted fraction and quantified by UV absorbance on a Nanodrop 2000c. TCR CDR3 regions were amplified from genomic DNA by multiplex PCR using the deep immunoSEQ assay. For each cell subset, the extracted genomic DNA was distributed evenly across all wells of several immunoSEQ 96-well plates, and each plate served as one replicate. For sorted subsets, about 200 ng genomic DNA, equal to 30,000 or so T cell genomes, was loaded into each replicate PCR. Purified libraries were quantified with a Qubit 3.0 fluorometer, sized on a Bioanalyzer 2100, and re-quantified with the KAPA Library Quantification kit. Every immunoSEQ 96-well plate was sequenced on a separate single-read 150-cycle Illumina NextSeq 550 flow cell. For the original study's pipeline: Because only junctional sequences without quality scores were contained in the immunoSEQ output, filtering matching that applied to full-length reads could not be performed. Sequences were annotated with PyIR, a Python wrapper for IgBLAST v1.9, using IMGT germline references to assign V/J genes and CDR3. Any read was removed if the V/J assignment was weak (E-value above 1e-6), the CDR3 was missing, or the read contained stop codons, out-of-frame junctions, or ambiguous translated residues. V3J clonotypes were defined by identical inferred V gene, J gene, and CDR3 amino acid sequence. Percentage overlap between repertoires was calculated by dividing the number of shared unique clonotypes by the size of the smaller repertoire. Repertoire richness was assessed with RTK rarefaction, the Chao1 estimator, and Recon v2.1 estimates of unobserved clonotypes. Generation probabilities for all TCRbeta clonotypes obtained by the gDNA method from four donors were computed using OLGA. Held by TCRdb, this immuneACCESS table contains in-frame sequences only and omits some clones. Under half of the omission traces to an unresolved V gene where checked; the cause of the rest is unknown. V and J calls and clone size are copied from that table; D and trimming were computed from the DNA. The sample yields hundreds of thousands of clones; 95% to 96% were counted once. The ten top clones hold less than 0.12% of the sample.

Paper-wide results and their limitations: Sampling was limited to blood, and TCR repertoires in tissue likely differ from TCR repertoires in blood. Estimated clonotype richness was generally larger for naive than for memory subsets. Based on pairwise subsampling, the degree of clonotype sharing among donors was expected to be affected by sequencing depth. Compared with non-shared clonotypes, clonotypes shared by all four sorted-subset donors had higher generation probabilities. Across a handful of donors, about 5.2% of naive CD4, approximately 3.5% of naive CD8, 2% to 2.5% of memory CD4, and 0.3% to 0.45% of memory CD8 clonotypes were shared. Rarefaction of sorted-subset datasets indicated incomplete sequencing despite the large sequencing depth. The small number of donors limited the genetic and exposure-history diversity represented.

The CDR3 holds 13 amino acids from the cysteine to the phenylalanine. Just the 39-base CDR3 DNA is kept, in frame starting at base 1. V was cut back by 3 bases and J by 10 bases, leaving a gap of 15 bases between them. CDR1 and CDR2, per the germline V gene, are MNHNS and SASEGT. A remark on this clone: The antigen it binds to is not known. No qualities accompany the bases; no much larger clone lies one base away.

This receptor was obtained from a woman aged 25 to 39 in good health. The sequencing input was naive CD8+ T cells sorted from blood. What the cell subset or site label conveys for this sample: CD45RA+CCR7+. This chain joins TRBV6-1 to TRBJ1-1; TRBD1 is a possible D gene, resting on 5 matching bases. The sequence in DNA is TGTGCCAGCAGTGATAGCCCCGGGGGGGGAGCTTTCTTT. This sequence encodes CASSDSPGGGAFF.